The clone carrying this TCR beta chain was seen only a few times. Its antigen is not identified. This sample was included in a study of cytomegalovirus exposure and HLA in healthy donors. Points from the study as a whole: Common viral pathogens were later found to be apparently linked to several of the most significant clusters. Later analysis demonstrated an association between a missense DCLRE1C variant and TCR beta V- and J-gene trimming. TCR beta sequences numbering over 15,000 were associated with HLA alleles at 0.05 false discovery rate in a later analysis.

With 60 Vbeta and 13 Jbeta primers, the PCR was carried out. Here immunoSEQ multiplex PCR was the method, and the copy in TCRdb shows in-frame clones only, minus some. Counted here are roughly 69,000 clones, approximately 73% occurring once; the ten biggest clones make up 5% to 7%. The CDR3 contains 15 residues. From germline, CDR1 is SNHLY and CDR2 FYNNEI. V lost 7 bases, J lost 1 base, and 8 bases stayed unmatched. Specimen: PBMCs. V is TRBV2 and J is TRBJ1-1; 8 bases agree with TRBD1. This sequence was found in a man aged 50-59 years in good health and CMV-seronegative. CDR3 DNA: TGTGCCAGCAATCAAAACAGGGGGTCGAACACTGAAGCTTTCTTT. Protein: CASNQNRGSNTEAFF.